This TCR beta chain was observed in a study of blood T cell repertoires in COVID-19. The wider study: There were acute and convalescent COVID-19 samples, and they came from the United States, Italy and Spain.

Per germline, CDR1 GTSNPN and CDR2 SVGIG (reference sequence). Trimming removed 4 bases at V and 3 bases at J, with 9 bases between. This CDR3 has 12 amino acids. The repertoire was sequenced with immunoSEQ multiplex PCR; TCRdb's copy has only in-frame clones and lacks some. The sample consists of about 100,000 clones, around 87% of them appearing once. The V call is TRBV30, the J call TRBJ1-1, with unresolved D. The sequence was obtained from a woman aged 30 to 39 with acute or convalescent COVID-19. Sequenced: peripheral blood. The chain's CDR3 is CAWTQRDTEAFF. DNA for the CDR3: TGTGCCTGGACCCAACGGGACACTGAAGCTTTCTTT.